This TCR beta chain was retrieved from a study of control samples from healthy donors and cancer patients. Clones were read by immunoSEQ multiplex PCR, and TCRdb kept only the in-frame ones, dropping some. The table records 100,000 to 120,000 clones, 83% of them present only once. Trimming cost V 0 bases and J 4 bases; bases outside gene matches: 4. The CDR3 has 15 residues. Germline V lookup: CDR1 LGHDT, CDR2 YNNKEL (reference sequence). Sequencing was done on a sample of blood. This chain links TRBV3-1 (or the pseudogene TRBV3-2) with TRBJ2-3, with 7 bases matching TRBD1. This TCR was recovered from a woman between 50 and 59 years old in good health. In nucleotides, the CDR3 is TGTGCCAGCAGCCAAGAGAAGACAGGGCCAGATACGCAGTATTTT. It is translated as CASSQEKTGPDTQYF.